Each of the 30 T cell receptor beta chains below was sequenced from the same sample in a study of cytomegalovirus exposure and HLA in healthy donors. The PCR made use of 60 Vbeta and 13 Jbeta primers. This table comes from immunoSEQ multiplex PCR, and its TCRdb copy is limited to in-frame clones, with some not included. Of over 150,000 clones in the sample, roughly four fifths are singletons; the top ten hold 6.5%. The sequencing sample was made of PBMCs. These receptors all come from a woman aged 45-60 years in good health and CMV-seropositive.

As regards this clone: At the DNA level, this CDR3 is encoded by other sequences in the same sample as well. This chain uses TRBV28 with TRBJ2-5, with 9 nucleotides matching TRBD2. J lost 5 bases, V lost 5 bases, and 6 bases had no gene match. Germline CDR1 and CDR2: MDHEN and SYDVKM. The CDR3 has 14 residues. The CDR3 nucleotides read TGTGCCAGCAGTAGCGCGGGGGGGCTGGAGACCCAGTACTTC. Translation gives CASSSAGGLETQYF.

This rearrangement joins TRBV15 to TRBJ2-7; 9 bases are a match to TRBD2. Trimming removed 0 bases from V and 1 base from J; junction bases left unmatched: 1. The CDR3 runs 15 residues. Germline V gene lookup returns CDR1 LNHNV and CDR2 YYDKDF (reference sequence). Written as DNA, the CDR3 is TGTGCCACCAGCAGAGATCTAGCGGGGTCCTACGAGCAGTACTTC. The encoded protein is CATSRDLAGSYEQYF.

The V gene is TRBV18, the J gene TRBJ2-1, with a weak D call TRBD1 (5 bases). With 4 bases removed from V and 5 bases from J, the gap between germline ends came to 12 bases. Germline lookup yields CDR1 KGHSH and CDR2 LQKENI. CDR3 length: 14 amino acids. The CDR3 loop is CASSQGNENNEQFF. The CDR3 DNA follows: TGTGCCAGCTCACAGGGGAATGAAAACAATGAGCAGTTCTTC.

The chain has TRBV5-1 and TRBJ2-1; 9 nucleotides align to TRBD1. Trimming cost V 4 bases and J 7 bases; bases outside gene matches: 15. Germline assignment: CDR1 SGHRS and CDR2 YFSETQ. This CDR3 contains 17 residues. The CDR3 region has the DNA TGCGCCAGCAGCGAGAATCCGCCGCGGACAGGGGATAATGAGCAGTTCTTC. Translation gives CASSENPPRTGDNEQFF.

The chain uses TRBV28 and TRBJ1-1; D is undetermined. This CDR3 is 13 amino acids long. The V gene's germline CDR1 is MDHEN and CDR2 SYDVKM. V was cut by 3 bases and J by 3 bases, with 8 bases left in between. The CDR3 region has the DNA TGTGCCAGCAGTTTGGGCAGCTACACTGAAGCTTTCTTT. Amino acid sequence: CASSLGSYTEAFF.

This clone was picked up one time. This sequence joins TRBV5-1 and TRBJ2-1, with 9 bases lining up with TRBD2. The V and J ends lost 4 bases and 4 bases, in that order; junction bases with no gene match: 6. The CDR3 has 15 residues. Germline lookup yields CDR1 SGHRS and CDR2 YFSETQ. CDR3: CASSAGGPPYNEQFF. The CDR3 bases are TGCGCCAGCAGCGCGGGGGGGCCCCCTTACAATGAGCAGTTCTTC. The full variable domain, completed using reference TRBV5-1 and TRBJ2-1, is KAGVTQTPRYLIKTRGQQVTLSCSPISGHRSVSWYQQTPGQGLQFLFEYFSETQRNKGNFPGRFSGRQFSNSRSEMNVSTLELGDSALYLCASSAGGPPYNEQFFGPGTRLTVL.

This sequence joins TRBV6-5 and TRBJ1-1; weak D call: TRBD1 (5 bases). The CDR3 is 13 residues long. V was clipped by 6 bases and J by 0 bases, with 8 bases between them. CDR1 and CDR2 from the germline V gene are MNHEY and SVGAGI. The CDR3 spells CASRRQMNTEAFF. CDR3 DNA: TGTGCCAGCAGACGACAGATGAACACTGAAGCTTTCTTT.

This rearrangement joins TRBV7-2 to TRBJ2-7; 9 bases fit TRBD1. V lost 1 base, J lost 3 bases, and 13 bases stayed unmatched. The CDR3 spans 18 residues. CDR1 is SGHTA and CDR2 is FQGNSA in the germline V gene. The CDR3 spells CASSLGTGEKSHDYEQYF. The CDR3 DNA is TGTGCCAGCAGCTTAGGGACAGGGGAGAAGAGCCATGACTACGAGCAGTACTTC.

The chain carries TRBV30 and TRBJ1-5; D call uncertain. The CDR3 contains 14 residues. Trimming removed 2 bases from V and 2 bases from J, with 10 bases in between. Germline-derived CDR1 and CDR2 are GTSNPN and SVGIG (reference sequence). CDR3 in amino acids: CAWSSGLGNQPQHF. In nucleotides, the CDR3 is TGTGCCTGGAGTTCCGGGTTGGGCAATCAGCCCCAGCATTTT.

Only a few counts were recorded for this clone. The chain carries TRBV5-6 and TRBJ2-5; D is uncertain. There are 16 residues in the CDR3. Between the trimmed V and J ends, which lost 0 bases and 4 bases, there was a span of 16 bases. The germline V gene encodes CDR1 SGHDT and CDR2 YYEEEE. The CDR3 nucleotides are TGTGCCAGCAGCTTGGACGGGTTCTCTCCCACAGAGACCCAGTACTTC. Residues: CASSLDGFSPTETQYF. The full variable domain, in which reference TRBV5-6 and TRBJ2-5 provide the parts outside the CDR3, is DAGVTQSPTHLIKTRGQQVTLRCSPKSGHDTVSWYQQALGQGPQFIFQYYEEEERQRGNFPDRFSGHQFPNYSSELNVNALLLGDSALYLCASSLDGFSPTETQYFGPGTRLLVL.

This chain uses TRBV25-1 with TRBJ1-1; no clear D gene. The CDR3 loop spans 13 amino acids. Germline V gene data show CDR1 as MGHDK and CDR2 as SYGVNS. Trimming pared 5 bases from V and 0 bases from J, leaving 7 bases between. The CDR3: CASSPGMNTEAFF. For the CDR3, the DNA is TGTGCCAGCAGTCCGGGGATGAACACTGAAGCTTTCTTT.

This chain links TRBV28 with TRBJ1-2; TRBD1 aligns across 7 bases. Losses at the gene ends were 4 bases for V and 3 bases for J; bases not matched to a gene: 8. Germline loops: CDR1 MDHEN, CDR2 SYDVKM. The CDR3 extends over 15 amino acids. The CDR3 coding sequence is TGTGCCAGCAGTTACACCGGGACAGCTTACTATGGCTACACCTTC. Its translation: CASSYTGTAYYGYTF.

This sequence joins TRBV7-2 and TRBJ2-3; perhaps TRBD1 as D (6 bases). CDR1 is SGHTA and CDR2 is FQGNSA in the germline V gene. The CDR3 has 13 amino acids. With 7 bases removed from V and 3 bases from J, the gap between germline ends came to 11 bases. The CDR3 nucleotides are TGTGCCAGCAACCTACAGGGAACAGATACGCAGTATTTT. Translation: CASNLQGTDTQYF. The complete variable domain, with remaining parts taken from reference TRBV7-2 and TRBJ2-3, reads GAGVSQSPSNKVTEKGKDVELRCDPISGHTALYWYRQSLGQGLEFLIYFQGNSAPDKSGLPSDRFSAERTGGSVSTLTIQRTQQEDSAVYLCASNLQGTDTQYFGPGTRLTVL.

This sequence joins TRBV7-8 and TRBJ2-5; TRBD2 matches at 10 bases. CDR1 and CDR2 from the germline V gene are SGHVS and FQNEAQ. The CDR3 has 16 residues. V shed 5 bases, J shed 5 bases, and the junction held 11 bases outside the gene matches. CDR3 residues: CASSPGAGGPWETQYF. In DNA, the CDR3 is TGTGCCAGCAGCCCAGGAGCGGGGGGGCCCTGGGAGACCCAGTACTTC.

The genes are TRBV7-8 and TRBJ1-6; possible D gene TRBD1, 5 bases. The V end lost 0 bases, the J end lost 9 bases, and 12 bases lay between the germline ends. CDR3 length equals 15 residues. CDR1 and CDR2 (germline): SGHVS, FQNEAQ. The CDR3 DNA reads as TGTGCCAGCAGCTTAGCAGGGGCTGCTGGTTCACCCCTCCACTTT. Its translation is CASSLAGAAGSPLHF. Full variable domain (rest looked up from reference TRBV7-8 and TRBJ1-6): GAGVSQSPRYKVAKRGQDVALRCDPISGHVSLFWYQQALGQGPEFLTYFQNEAQLDKSGLPSDRFFAERPEGSVSTLKIQRTQQEDSAVYLCASSLAGAAGSPLHFGNGTRLTVT.

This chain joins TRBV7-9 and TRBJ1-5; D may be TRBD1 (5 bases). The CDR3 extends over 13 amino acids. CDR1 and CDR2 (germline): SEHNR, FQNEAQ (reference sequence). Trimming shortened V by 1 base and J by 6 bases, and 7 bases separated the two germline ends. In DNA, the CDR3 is TGTGCCAGCAGCTTAGATGGGGCTCAGCCCCAGCATTTT. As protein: CASSLDGAQPQHF.

This chain's CDR3 is CSVVGPTGWGRGSGGSYEQYF. CDR3 bases: TGCAGCGTTGTGGGGCCGACAGGCTGGGGTCGTGGTAGCGGGGGATCCTACGAGCAGTACTTC. The rearrangement joins TRBV29-1 to TRBJ2-7, with 9 bases fitting TRBD2. The CDR3 has 21 amino acids. J gave up 1 base and V 4 bases, and 26 bases lay outside the gene matches. CDR1 is SQVTM, CDR2 ANQGSEA, per germline.

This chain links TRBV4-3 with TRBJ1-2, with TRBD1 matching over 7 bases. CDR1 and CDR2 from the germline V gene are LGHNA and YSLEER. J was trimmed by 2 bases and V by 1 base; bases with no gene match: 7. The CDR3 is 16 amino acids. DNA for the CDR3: TGCGCCAGCAGCCAAGCCCTGACAGGGAGGAACTATGGCTACACCTTC. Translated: CASSQALTGRNYGYTF.

The CDR3: CASSQPGRGAANYGYTF. The DNA for the CDR3 is TGCGCCAGCAGCCAGCCGGGCAGGGGCGCCGCTAACTATGGCTACACCTTC. The rearrangement uses TRBV4-1 and TRBJ1-2; possible D gene TRBD1, 6 bases. Germline V lookup: CDR1 MGHRA, CDR2 YSYEKL. The V end lost 3 bases, the J end lost 0 bases, and 17 bases lay between the germline ends. This CDR3 comprises 17 residues.

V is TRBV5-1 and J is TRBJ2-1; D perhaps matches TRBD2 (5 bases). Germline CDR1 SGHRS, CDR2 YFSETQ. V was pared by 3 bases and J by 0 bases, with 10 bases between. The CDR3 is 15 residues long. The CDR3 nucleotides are TGCGCCAGCAGCTCGGTAGGACTCTCCTACAATGAGCAGTTCTTC. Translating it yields CASSSVGLSYNEQFF.

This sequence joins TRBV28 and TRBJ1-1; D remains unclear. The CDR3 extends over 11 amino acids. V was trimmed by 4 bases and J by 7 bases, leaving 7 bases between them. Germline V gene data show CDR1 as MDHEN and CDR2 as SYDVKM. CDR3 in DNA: TGTGCCAGCAGTTCCTCGGGTGAAGCTTTCTTT. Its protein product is CASSSSGEAFF.

The CDR3 DNA sequence: TGTGCCAGCAGCTTTTTCAGGGTGGGTTATGGCTACACCTTC. Its translation is CASSFFRVGYGYTF. This rearrangement joins TRBV5-6 to TRBJ1-2; a weak D match, TRBD1 (5 bases). Deletions cut 2 bases from V and 5 bases from J, with 13 bases between. Germline CDR1 SGHDT, CDR2 YYEEEE. This CDR3 contains 14 residues.

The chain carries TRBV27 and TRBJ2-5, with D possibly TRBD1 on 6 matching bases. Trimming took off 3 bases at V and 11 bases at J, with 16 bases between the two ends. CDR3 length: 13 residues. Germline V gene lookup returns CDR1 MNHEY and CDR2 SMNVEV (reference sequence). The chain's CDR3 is CASSFRRGERQYF. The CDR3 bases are TGTGCCAGCAGTTTCCGCAGGGGAGAACGGCAGTACTTC.

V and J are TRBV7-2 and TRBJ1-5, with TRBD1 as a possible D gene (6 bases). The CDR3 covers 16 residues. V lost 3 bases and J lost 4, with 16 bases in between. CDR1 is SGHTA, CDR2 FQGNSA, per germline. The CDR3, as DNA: TGTGCCAGCAGCTTTCAAGGGGGGGGTGCGAATCAGCCCCAGCATTTT. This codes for CASSFQGGGANQPQHF.

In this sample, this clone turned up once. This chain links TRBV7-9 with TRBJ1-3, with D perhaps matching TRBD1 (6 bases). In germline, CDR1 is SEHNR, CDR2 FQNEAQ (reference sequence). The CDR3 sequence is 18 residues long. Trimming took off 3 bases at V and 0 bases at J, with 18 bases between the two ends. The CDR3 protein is CASSFLSTGRYSGNTIYF. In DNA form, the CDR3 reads TGTGCCAGCAGCTTCCTATCGACAGGAAGATACTCTGGAAACACCATATATTTT.

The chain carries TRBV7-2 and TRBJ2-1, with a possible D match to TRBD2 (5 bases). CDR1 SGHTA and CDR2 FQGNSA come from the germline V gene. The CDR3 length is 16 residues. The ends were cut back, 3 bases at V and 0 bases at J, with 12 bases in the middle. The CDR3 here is CASSLAGKSSYNEQFF. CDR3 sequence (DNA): TGTGCCAGCAGCTTGGCCGGGAAAAGCTCCTACAATGAGCAGTTCTTC.

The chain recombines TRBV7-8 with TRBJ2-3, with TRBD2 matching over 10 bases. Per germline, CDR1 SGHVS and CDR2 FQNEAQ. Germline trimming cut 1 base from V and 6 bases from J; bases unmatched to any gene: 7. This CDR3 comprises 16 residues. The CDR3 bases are TGTGCCAGCAGCTTAGTTAGGCTAGCGGGAGTTGATACGCAGTATTTT. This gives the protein CASSLVRLAGVDTQYF.

As DNA, the CDR3 is TGTGCCAGTGGGACAGGGGGGTACACTGAAGCTTTCTTT. Translating it yields CASGTGGYTEAFF. This rearrangement joins TRBV2 to TRBJ1-1; 11 bases line up with TRBD1. CDR3 length equals 13 residues. Germline CDR1 reads SNHLY; CDR2 reads FYNNEI. The V segment lost 9 bases and the J segment 3 bases; nucleotides outside the gene matches: 3.

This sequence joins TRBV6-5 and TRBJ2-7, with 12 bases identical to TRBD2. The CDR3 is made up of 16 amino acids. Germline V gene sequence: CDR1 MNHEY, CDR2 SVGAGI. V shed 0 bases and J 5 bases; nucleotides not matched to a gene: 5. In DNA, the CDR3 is TGTGCCAGCAGTTACTCGACTAGCGGGGGCGGCAACGAGCAGTACTTC. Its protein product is CASSYSTSGGGNEQYF.

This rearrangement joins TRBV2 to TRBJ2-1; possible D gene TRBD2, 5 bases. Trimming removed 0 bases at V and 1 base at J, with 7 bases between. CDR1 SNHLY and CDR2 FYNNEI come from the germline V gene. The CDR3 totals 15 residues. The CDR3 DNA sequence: TGTGCCAGCAGTGAAGCGCGGGCGTCCTACAATGAGCAGTTCTTC. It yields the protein CASSEARASYNEQFF.